At least ten counts were recorded for the clone carrying this T cell receptor (beta chain). V was cut by 2 bases and J by 7 bases, with 12 bases left in between. Germline values: CDR1 LGHDT, CDR2 YNNKEL (reference sequence). The CDR3 loop spans 14 amino acids. This entry belongs to a study of response to subunit inactivated influenza vaccine. MiXCR, run by TCRdb on the RT-PCR reads, gives a single entry per CDR3 protein. In the table there are approximately 490,000 distinct CDR3 sequences, 6% to 9% of which are singletons. The TCR comes from a man aged 50 to 69 who received an inactivated influenza vaccine. This rearrangement joins TRBV3-1 to TRBJ2-1; the D gene is possibly TRBD2 (5 bases). The sample in question was PBMCs from blood, obtained about 24 months after vaccination. The CDR3 here is CASSQLTGKNEQFF. DNA for the CDR3: TGTGCCAGCAGCCAACTAACGGGGAAAAATGAGCAGTTCTTC.